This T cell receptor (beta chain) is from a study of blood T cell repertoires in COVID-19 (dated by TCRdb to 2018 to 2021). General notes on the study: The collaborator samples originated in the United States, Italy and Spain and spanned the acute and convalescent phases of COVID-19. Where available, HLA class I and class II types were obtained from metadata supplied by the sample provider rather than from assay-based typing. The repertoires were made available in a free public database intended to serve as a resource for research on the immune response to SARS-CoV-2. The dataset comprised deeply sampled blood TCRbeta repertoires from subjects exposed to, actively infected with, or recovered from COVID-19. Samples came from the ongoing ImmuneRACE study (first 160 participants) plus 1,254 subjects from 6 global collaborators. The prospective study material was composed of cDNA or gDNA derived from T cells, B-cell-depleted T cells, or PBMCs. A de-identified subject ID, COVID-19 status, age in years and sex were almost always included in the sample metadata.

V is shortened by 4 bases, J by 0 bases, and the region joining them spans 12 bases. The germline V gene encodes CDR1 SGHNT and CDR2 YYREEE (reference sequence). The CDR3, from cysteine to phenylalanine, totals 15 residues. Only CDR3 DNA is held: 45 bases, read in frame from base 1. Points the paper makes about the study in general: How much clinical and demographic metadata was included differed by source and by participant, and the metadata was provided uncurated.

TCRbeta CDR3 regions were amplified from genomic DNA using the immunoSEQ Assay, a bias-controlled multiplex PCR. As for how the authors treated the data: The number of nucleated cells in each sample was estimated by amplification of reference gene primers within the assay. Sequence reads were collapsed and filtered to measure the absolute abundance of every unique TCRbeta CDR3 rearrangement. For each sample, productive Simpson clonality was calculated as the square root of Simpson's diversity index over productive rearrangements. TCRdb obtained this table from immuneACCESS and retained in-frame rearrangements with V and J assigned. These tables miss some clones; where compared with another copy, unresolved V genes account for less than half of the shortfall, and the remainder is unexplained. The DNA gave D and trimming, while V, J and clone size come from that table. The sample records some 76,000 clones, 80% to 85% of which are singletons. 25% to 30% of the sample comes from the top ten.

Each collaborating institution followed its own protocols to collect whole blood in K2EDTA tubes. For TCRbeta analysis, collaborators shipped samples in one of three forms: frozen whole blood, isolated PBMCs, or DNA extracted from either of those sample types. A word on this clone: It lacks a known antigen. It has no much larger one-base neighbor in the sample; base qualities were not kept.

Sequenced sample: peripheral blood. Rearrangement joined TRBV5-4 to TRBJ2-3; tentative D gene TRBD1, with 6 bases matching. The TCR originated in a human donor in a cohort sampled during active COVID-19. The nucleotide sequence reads TGTGCCAGCAGCAAGGACAGTCCTAGCACAGATACGCAGTATTTT. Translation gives CASSKDSPSTDTQYF.